This T cell receptor beta chain was observed in a study of shared clonotypes between healthy human individuals. Repertoires were generated with immunoSEQ multiplex PCR, while TCRdb's copy carries only in-frame clones and drops some. The sample holds around 1.9 million clones, 90% to 95% seen once. The naive CD8 subset, CD45RO-negative cells positively selected for CCR7, excluded terminally differentiated effector memory CD45RA+ cells. The study's findings and limits: Memory subsets generally showed smaller estimated richness than naive subsets did.

The V segment lost 5 bases and the J segment 10 bases; nucleotides outside the gene matches: 12. The CDR3 loop spans 15 amino acids. Germline V gene lookup returns CDR1 MNHEY and CDR2 SMNVEV (reference sequence). About this clone: Its antigen is not known.

The chain couples TRBV27 to TRBJ2-1, with 9 bases fitting TRBD2. Sequenced material: naive CD8+ T cells from PBMCs. The receptor was derived from a man aged 18 to 30 in good health. Some clones in this sample may be carry-over from other donors' samples. Here the CDR3 reads CASSPRGLAGNEQFF. The CDR3 DNA reads TGTGCCAGCAGTCCTCGGGGGCTAGCGGGAAACGAGCAGTTCTTC.